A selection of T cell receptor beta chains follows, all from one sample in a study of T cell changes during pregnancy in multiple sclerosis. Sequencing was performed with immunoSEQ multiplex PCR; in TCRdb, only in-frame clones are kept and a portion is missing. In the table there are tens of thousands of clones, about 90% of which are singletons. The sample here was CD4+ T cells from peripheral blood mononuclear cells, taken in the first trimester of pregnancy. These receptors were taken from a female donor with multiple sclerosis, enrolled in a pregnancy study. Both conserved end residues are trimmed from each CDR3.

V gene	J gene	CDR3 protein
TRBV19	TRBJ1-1	ASLTSRIRGNTEAF
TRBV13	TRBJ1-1	ASSSTLGGTEAF
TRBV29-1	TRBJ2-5	SVDPYVETQY
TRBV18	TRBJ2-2	ASSLKQNTGELF
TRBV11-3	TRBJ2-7	ASTMGQNEQY
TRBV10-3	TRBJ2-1	AIATSSGRNTYNEQF
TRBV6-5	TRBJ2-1	ASSYSYRASYNEQF
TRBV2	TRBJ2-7	ASSEEGILGQTYEQY
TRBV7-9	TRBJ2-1	ASSLIGQGRNEQF
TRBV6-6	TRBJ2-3	ASSYIRGLGDTQY
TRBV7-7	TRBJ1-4	ASSPTNRGPNRGFSTEKLF
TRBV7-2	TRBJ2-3	ASSFRKKTDRPADTQY
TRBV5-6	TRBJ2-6	ASSLPGSGANVLT
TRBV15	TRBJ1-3	ATSRQGAGGNTIY
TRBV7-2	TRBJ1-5	ASSLSGGNQPQH
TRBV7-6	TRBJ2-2	ASSLEAGGPGELF
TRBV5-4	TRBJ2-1	ASSRDRAAYNEQF
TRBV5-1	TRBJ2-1	ASSLTGTLSRQQF
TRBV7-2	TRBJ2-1	ASSLDGVGTYNEQF
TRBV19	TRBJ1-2	ASSRGSFYGYT
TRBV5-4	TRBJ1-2	ASSSQGAGGYT
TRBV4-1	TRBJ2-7	ASSHPPTGTSYEQY
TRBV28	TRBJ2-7	ASSPPNGFYEQY
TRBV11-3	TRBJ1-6	ASSFGTSNNSPLH
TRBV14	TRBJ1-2	ASSQAPPEWT
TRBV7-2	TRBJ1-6	ASSWDSYNSPLH
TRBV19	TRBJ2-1	ASRKAARSYNEQF
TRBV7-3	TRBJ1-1	ASSVTAGGTEAF
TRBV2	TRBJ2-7	ASKLAGRPGY
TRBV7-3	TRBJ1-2	ASSPHGQPNYGYT
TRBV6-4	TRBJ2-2	ASSVHPTSGGTGELF
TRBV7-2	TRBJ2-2	ASSLAFLRTANTGELF
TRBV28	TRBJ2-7	ASSRDRGLYEQY
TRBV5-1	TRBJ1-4	ASSPGLGQGGLNEKLF
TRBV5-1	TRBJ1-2	ASSLGQPNGYT
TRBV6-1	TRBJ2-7	ASRTGTLGHEQY
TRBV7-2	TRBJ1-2	ASSLQGTNNYGYT
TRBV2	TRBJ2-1	ASSVETEQF
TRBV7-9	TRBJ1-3	ASSLNPQGARY
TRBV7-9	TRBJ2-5	ASSLAWWDRLQETQY
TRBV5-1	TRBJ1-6	ASSPDRGRNSPLH
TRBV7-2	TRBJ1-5	ASSFGDRINQPQH
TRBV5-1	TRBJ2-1	ASSLTSGSSYNEQF
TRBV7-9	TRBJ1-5	ASSLSGTGNQPQH
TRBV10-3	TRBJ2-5	ATKGGSSGTQETQY
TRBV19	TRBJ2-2	ASSISGPTVTGELF
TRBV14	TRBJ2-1	ASSQFRYEQF
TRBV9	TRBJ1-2	ASSTGFGYT